These 32 T cell receptor beta chains came from one sample sequenced in a study of T cell responses to AZD1222 COVID-19 vaccine. Produced via immunoSEQ multiplex PCR; TCRdb's table is partial and in-frame only. The data contain 65,000 to 95,000 clones, 70% to 90% of them singletons. Sequencing was performed on peripheral blood, taken 28 days after the second AZD1222 dose. The origin of the receptors is an adult who received the AZD1222 COVID-19 vaccine.

This chain connects TRBV19 to TRBJ2-5; perhaps TRBD1 as D (5 bases). The CDR3 length is 13 residues. The V gene lost 4 bases and the J gene lost 2 bases, with 8 bases spanning the gap. Germline loops: CDR1 LNHDA, CDR2 SQIVND (reference sequence). CDR3 protein: CASSRRGQETQYF. CDR3 bases: TGTGCCAGTAGTAGAAGGGGACAAGAGACCCAGTACTTC.

The chain links TRBV19 to TRBJ1-2, with 8 bases lining up with TRBD1. V was pared by 6 bases and J by 0 bases, with 6 bases of the junction left unmatched. Germline CDR1 and CDR2: LNHDA and SQIVND (reference sequence). The CDR3 consists of 15 residues. CDR3: CASSLQGGANYGYTF. CDR3 nucleotide sequence: TGTGCCAGTAGCCTACAGGGGGGGGCTAACTATGGCTACACCTTC.

The chain combines TRBV4-1 with TRBJ1-4; D is unresolved. Trimming removed 1 base from V and 7 bases from J, with 13 bases in between. CDR3 length equals 15 residues. CDR1 and CDR2 (germline): MGHRA, YSYEKL. CDR3 DNA sequence: TGCGCCAGCAGCCAAGGCGAGGGCCCTGGTGAAAAACTGTTTTTT. The encoded protein is CASSQGEGPGEKLFF.

The chain carries TRBV3-1 (or the pseudogene TRBV3-2) and TRBJ2-1; D is uncertain. V was cut by 4 bases and J by 8 bases, with 6 bases left in between. Germline CDR1 LGHDT, CDR2 YNNKEL (reference sequence). The CDR3 consists of 11 residues. CDR3 region: CASSRLHEQFF. The CDR3 bases are TGTGCCAGCAGCCGACTCCATGAGCAGTTCTTC.

The sample holds a few counts of this clone. The chain employs TRBV6-5 and TRBJ1-4; D gene uncertain. Trimming took 2 bases from V and 0 from J, leaving 7 bases between them. The CDR3 is 15 amino acids. The germline CDR1 and CDR2 sequences are MNHEY and SVGAGI. DNA for the CDR3: TGTGCCAGCAGTTACGGGATTGCAACTAATGAAAAACTGTTTTTT. Translated: CASSYGIATNEKLFF.

The genes are TRBV19 and TRBJ2-3; D gene ambiguous. The CDR3 runs 12 residues. Per the germline V gene, CDR1 is LNHDA and CDR2 is SQIVND (reference sequence). Trimming pared 4 bases from V and 6 bases from J, leaving 8 bases between. Here the CDR3 reads CASSSRLDTQYF. CDR3 bases: TGTGCCAGTAGTAGCCGGTTGGATACGCAGTATTTT.

The chain recombines TRBV29-1 with TRBJ1-1, with a tentative D call TRBD1 (5 bases). The CDR3 spans 12 residues. V was trimmed by 7 bases and J by 9 bases, leaving 18 bases between them. CDR1 is SQVTM and CDR2 is ANQGSEA in the germline V gene. CDR3 protein: CSARRGAEQAFF. Written as DNA, the CDR3 is TGCAGCGCCCGAAGGGGAGCGGAGCAAGCTTTCTTT.

The J gene is TRBJ1-4, the V gene TRBV15; D unresolved. Looked up from germline, CDR1 is LNHNV and CDR2 is YYDKDF (reference sequence). There are 14 residues in the CDR3. Trimming took off 5 bases at V and 7 bases at J, with 14 bases between the two ends. CDR3 protein: CATSARRGSEKLFF. The CDR3 region has the DNA TGTGCCACCAGCGCGAGGAGAGGTTCTGAAAAACTGTTTTTT.

The chain has TRBV2 and TRBJ1-5, with 7 bases fitting TRBD1. The CDR3 runs 13 residues. Germline CDR1 SNHLY, CDR2 FYNNEI. The junction had 4 bases not matched to a gene; V was cut back by 5 bases and J by 6 bases. The CDR3 sequence: CASSTGVAQPQHF. CDR3 nucleotides: TGTGCCAGCAGTACAGGGGTTGCTCAGCCCCAGCATTTT.

This clone came up a few times. The chain combines TRBV19 with TRBJ2-2; the D gene is possibly TRBD1 (5 bases). The CDR3 length is 14 residues. CDR1 is LNHDA and CDR2 is SQIVND in the germline V gene (reference sequence). Trimming shortened V by 4 bases and J by 2 bases, and 8 bases separated the two germline ends. The CDR3 loop is CASSTDSNTGELFF. Written as DNA, the CDR3 is TGTGCCAGTAGTACTGACAGTAACACCGGGGAGCTGTTTTTT.

The rearrangement uses TRBV5-1 and TRBJ2-3; D unclear. CDR3 size: 17 residues. Germline values: CDR1 SGHRS, CDR2 YFSETQ. V was trimmed by 0 bases and J by 0 bases, leaving 14 bases between them. The CDR3 nucleotides are TGCGCCAGCAGCTTGGGAGGAACGACGACTAGCACAGATACGCAGTATTTT. Protein: CASSLGGTTTSTDTQYF.

V usage is TRBV28 and J usage is TRBJ1-1, with 8 bases matching TRBD1. This CDR3 comprises 13 residues. Germline values: CDR1 MDHEN, CDR2 SYDVKM. Trimming at V came to 8 bases and at J to 3 bases, leaving 5 bases not matched to a gene. The CDR3 nucleotides are TGTGCCAGCCGGGACAGGTCCCACACTGAAGCTTTCTTT. It is translated as CASRDRSHTEAFF. The variable domain in full, completed from reference TRBV28 and TRBJ1-1, reads DVKVTQSSRYLVKRTGEKVFLECVQDMDHENMFWYRQDPGLGLRLIYFSYDVKMKEKGDIPEGYSVSREKKERFSLILESASTNQTSMYLCASRDRSHTEAFFGQGTRLTVV.

This chain uses TRBV27 with TRBJ2-1, with TRBD1 identical over 7 bases. The junction had 10 bases not matched to a gene; V was cut back by 5 bases and J by 6 bases. In germline, CDR1 is MNHEY, CDR2 SMNVEV (reference sequence). The CDR3 totals 15 residues. The CDR3 nucleotides are TGTGCCAGCAGTACTAGACAGGGTGTGGGCAATGAGCAGTTCTTC. Protein: CASSTRQGVGNEQFF.

This chain joins TRBV7-2 and TRBJ2-1, with D unclear. Looked up from germline, CDR1 is SGHTA and CDR2 is FQGNSA. CDR3 length: 15 amino acids. V lost 1 base and J 0 bases, leaving 7 bases between the germline ends. CDR3 protein: CASSLDYRSYNEQFF. CDR3 DNA: TGTGCCAGCAGCTTAGACTACCGCTCCTACAATGAGCAGTTCTTC.

The chain is built from TRBV6-6 and TRBJ1-4; the D gene is possibly TRBD1 (5 bases). The germline gives CDR1 MNHNY, CDR2 SVGAGI (reference sequence). V dropped 6 bases and J dropped 5 bases, with 13 bases sitting between them. The CDR3 covers 14 residues. In DNA form, the CDR3 reads TGTGCCAGCAGCGCCCCGGGGGGAAATGAAAAACTGTTTTTT. As protein: CASSAPGGNEKLFF.

The chain uses TRBV30 and TRBJ1-1, with D possibly matching TRBD1 (6 bases). V was trimmed by 1 base and J by 8 bases, leaving 14 bases between them. The CDR3 sequence is 13 residues long. Per germline, CDR1 GTSNPN and CDR2 SVGIG (reference sequence). The CDR3 DNA reads TGTGCCTGGAGTGGACTACAGGGATTCGAAGCTTTCTTT. Residues: CAWSGLQGFEAFF.

This clone has only a few counts. This chain uses TRBV9 with TRBJ1-2, with unresolved D. Deletions cut 0 bases from V and 2 bases from J, with 5 bases between. CDR3 length: 13 amino acids. Germline V CDR1 and CDR2: SGDLS, YYNGEE. CDR3 loop: CASSVDGNYGYTF. The CDR3 DNA reads as TGTGCCAGCAGCGTAGACGGGAACTATGGCTACACCTTC.

V and J are TRBV5-4 and TRBJ2-2; TRBD2 matches 10 bases. The CDR3 covers 15 residues. In germline, CDR1 is SGHNT, CDR2 YYREEE (reference sequence). V was pared by 1 base and J by 7 bases, with 4 bases of the junction left unmatched. CDR3 nucleotide sequence: TGTGCCAGCAGCTTGAGGACTAGCGGAGTCGGGGAGCTGTTTTTT. Protein: CASSLRTSGVGELFF.

There are a few counts of this clone. The J gene is TRBJ2-7, the V gene TRBV2; TRBD2 is a possible D gene (7 bases). The length of the CDR3 is 14 residues. Germline-derived CDR1 and CDR2 are SNHLY and FYNNEI. Trimming cost V 8 bases and J 2 bases, with 16 bases left between them. The CDR3: CASQRGGIPYEQYF. The CDR3 nucleotides read TGTGCCAGCCAAAGGGGGGGAATCCCCTACGAGCAGTACTTC. The full variable domain, completed using reference TRBV2 and TRBJ2-7, is EPEVTQTPSHQVTQMGQEVILRCVPISNHLYFYWYRQILGQKVEFLVSFYNNEISEKSEIFDDQFSVERPDGSNFTLKIRSTKLEDSAMYFCASQRGGIPYEQYFGPGTRLTVT.

CDR3: CAWSVRSAETQYF. CDR3 nucleotides: TGTGCCTGGAGTGTGCGATCCGCAGAGACCCAGTACTTC. The chain combines TRBV30 with TRBJ2-5; no reliable D call. V lost 0 bases to trimming and J lost 4 bases, with 9 bases between them. The germline CDR1 and CDR2 sequences are GTSNPN and SVGIG (reference sequence). CDR3 size: 13 residues.

This rearrangement joins TRBV19 to TRBJ2-7, with D perhaps TRBD1 or TRBD2 (6 bases each). Germline V gene data show CDR1 as LNHDA and CDR2 as SQIVND (reference sequence). The CDR3 has 18 amino acids. Trimming pared 2 bases from V and 3 bases from J, leaving 23 bases between. The chain's CDR3 is CASSIIPGGGVLSYEQYF. The CDR3 nucleotides are TGTGCCAGTAGTATAATCCCCGGAGGGGGAGTCCTTAGCTACGAGCAGTACTTC.

The chain is built from TRBV7-6 and TRBJ2-7; D remains ambiguous. V lost 6 bases and J lost 2, with 14 bases in between. This CDR3 is built from 14 residues. Germline CDR1 SGHVS, CDR2 FNYEAQ. This CDR3 reads CASRSPTQPYEQYF. Written as DNA, the CDR3 is TGTGCCAGCAGGTCCCCGACTCAACCCTACGAGCAGTACTTC.

J is TRBJ2-1 and V is TRBV6-4, with TRBD1 identical over 7 bases. After removal of 6 bases from V and 6 bases from J, the junction contained 8 bases not matched to a gene. This CDR3 spans 14 amino acids. CDR1 and CDR2 from the germline V gene are MRHNA and SNTAGT. The CDR3 DNA is TGTGCCAGCAGCCCGGGACAGACAGTCAATGAGCAGTTCTTC. It encodes CASSPGQTVNEQFF.

The chain is built from TRBV9 and TRBJ1-1; D gene uncertain. Germline V gene data show CDR1 as SGDLS and CDR2 as YYNGEE. This CDR3 spans 14 amino acids. Trimming stripped 3 bases from V and 11 bases from J, with 20 bases between. This chain's CDR3 is CASSAFSVGLEAFF. The CDR3 nucleotides are TGTGCCAGCAGCGCTTTTTCAGTAGGCCTCGAGGCTTTCTTT.

This clone came up a few times. The chain has TRBV19 and TRBJ2-6, with D uncertain. The CDR3 is 14 amino acids. The V gene lost 5 bases and the J gene lost 8 bases, with 13 bases spanning the gap. Per germline, CDR1 LNHDA and CDR2 SQIVND (reference sequence). CDR3 nucleotide sequence: TGTGCCAGTAGTCCAGGCACCCCTCCCAACGTCCTGACTTTC. It encodes CASSPGTPPNVLTF.

The chain joins TRBV28 to TRBJ1-1; 8 nucleotides line up with TRBD1. After removal of 6 bases from V and 3 bases from J, the junction contained 12 bases not matched to a gene. The CDR3 loop spans 16 amino acids. The germline V gene has CDR1 MDHEN and CDR2 SYDVKM. The CDR3 DNA reads as TGTGCCAGCAGACCGACGCCAGGGGGCAGCGACACTGAAGCTTTCTTT. Protein: CASRPTPGGSDTEAFF.

This clone was observed a handful of times. The V call is TRBV18, the J call TRBJ1-6; no clear D gene. CDR3 length equals 13 residues. Germline-derived CDR1 and CDR2 are KGHSH and LQKENI. V was cut by 3 bases and J by 10 bases, with 10 bases left in between. The CDR3 region is CASSPGPGSPLHF. The DNA for the CDR3 is TGTGCCAGCTCACCCGGCCCGGGATCACCCCTCCACTTT.

J is TRBJ2-3 and V is TRBV5-6; D is ambiguous. Trimming stripped 7 bases from V and 0 bases from J, with 18 bases between. The CDR3 is 16 residues long. CDR1 is SGHDT, CDR2 YYEEEE, per germline. CDR3 sequence: CASGQSAIKSTDTQYF. The CDR3 DNA sequence: TGTGCCAGCGGCCAGTCAGCCATCAAAAGCACAGATACGCAGTATTTT.

J is TRBJ2-3 and V is TRBV11-2; D may be TRBD2 (6 bases). With 1 base removed from V and 2 bases from J, the gap between germline ends came to 10 bases. This CDR3 has 15 residues. Germline lookup yields CDR1 SGHAT and CDR2 FQNNGV. CDR3 coding DNA: TGTGCCAGCAGCTTAGGCGGGGCGAACACAGATACGCAGTATTTT. It translates to CASSLGGANTDTQYF.

V and J are TRBV19 and TRBJ2-1, with 8 positions matching TRBD2. The CDR3 runs 17 residues. J was trimmed by 7 bases and V by 4 bases; bases with no gene match: 15. The germline V gene has CDR1 LNHDA and CDR2 SQIVND (reference sequence). DNA of the CDR3: TGTGCCAGTAGTAGTATGGCCGGGGGGGGAATAGGAAATGAGCAGTTCTTC. Amino acids: CASSSMAGGGIGNEQFF.

V is TRBV10-3 and J is TRBJ1-2; perhaps TRBD1 as D (5 bases). CDR3 length: 13 amino acids. Germline values: CDR1 ENHRY, CDR2 SYGVKD. V lost 8 bases and J lost 3, with 13 bases in between. The DNA for the CDR3 is TGTGCCATCGGGCCAGAGGGGTACTATGGCTACACCTTC. It specifies CAIGPEGYYGYTF.

The chain employs TRBV4-2 and TRBJ1-5; D gene ambiguous. V was clipped by 0 bases and J by 4 bases, with 4 bases between them. The CDR3 sequence is 13 residues long. Germline CDR1 and CDR2: LGHNA and YNFKEQ. The CDR3: CASSQDGNQPQHF. The CDR3 nucleotides are TGTGCCAGCAGCCAAGATGGTAATCAGCCCCAGCATTTT.